The 4 T cell receptor beta chains presented below share a single source sample, sequenced in a study of cytomegalovirus exposure and HLA in healthy donors. With 60 Vbeta and 13 Jbeta primers, the PCR was carried out. Profiling relied on immunoSEQ multiplex PCR, and the TCRdb table lists in-frame clones only, not all of them. The sample contains 170,000 or so clones, over 70% of which appear only once. Sequenced sample: PBMCs. The receptor source for this set is a woman aged 45-60 years in good health and CMV-seropositive.

The rearrangement joins TRBV7-9 to TRBJ1-2; TRBD1 aligns across 7 bases. The CDR3 runs to 12 residues. Per germline, CDR1 SEHNR and CDR2 FQNEAQ (reference sequence). J gave up 12 bases and V 5 bases, and 9 bases lay outside the gene matches. The DNA of the CDR3 is TGTGCCAGCAGCCCTGGGACAGCCAGTCACACCTTC. Protein sequence: CASSPGTASHTF. Full variable domain (remainder filled in from reference TRBV7-9 and TRBJ1-2): DTGVSQNPRHKITKRGQNVTFRCDPISEHNRLYWYRQTLGQGPEFLTYFQNEAQLEKSRLLSDRFSAERPKGSFSTLEIQRTEQGDSAMYLCASSPGTASHTFGSGTRLTVV.

Many counts were recorded for this clone. The V call is TRBV25-1, the J call TRBJ2-5; the match to TRBD1 covers 9 bases. With V trimmed by 8 bases and J by 2 bases, 9 bases remained unmatched. Germline V gene sequence: CDR1 MGHDK, CDR2 SYGVNS. This CDR3 is built from 15 residues. The CDR3 coding sequence is TGTGCCAGCCGCGGAGGACAGGGGAAGCAAGAGACCCAGTACTTC. Translating gives CASRGGQGKQETQYF.

This rearrangement joins TRBV11-3 to TRBJ2-1, with a possible D match to TRBD1 (6 bases). The germline gives CDR1 SGHNT, CDR2 YENEEA. The CDR3 is made up of 15 amino acids. Trimming stripped 2 bases from V and 1 base from J, with 9 bases between. CDR3 residues: CASSLNRASYNEQFF. CDR3 DNA: TGTGCCAGCAGCTTAAACAGGGCGTCCTACAATGAGCAGTTCTTC.

The V call is TRBV11-2, the J call TRBJ1-2; no firm D call. Germline CDR1 reads SGHAT; CDR2 reads FQNNGV. V lost 1 base, J lost 5 bases, and 11 bases lay in between. This CDR3 is built from 14 residues. The CDR3 nucleotides read TGTGCCAGCAGCTTAGGAGGAGGAGGGTATGGCTACACCTTC. This sequence encodes CASSLGGGGYGYTF.